This T cell receptor beta chain was sequenced during a study of post-analysis software for immune sequencing data. General study findings and limits: Patients with multiple sclerosis recorded significantly lower normalized Chao1 diversity than controls, the study found. Five TRBV segments appeared more often in patients than in controls, and TRBV5-6, TRBV5-1 and TRBV20-1 were among these. F measure showed strong co-clustering of same-batch samples.

On this clonotype itself: Its antigen is as yet unknown.

Germline V gene lookup returns CDR1 KGHDR and CDR2 SFDVKD. CDR3 length: 15 amino acids. The V and J ends lost 6 bases and 2 bases, in that order; junction bases with no gene match: 5. Each TCR beta cDNA library carried unique molecular identifiers. TCRdb independently ran MiXCR on the PCR reads; one entry per CDR3 protein. This sample has some 450,000 distinct CDR3 sequences, with 45% found just once. Sequencing used blood. The TCR was taken from a girl aged 5-17 years with multiple sclerosis. The rearrangement links TRBV24-1 to TRBJ2-2, with 7 bases fitting TRBD1. The CDR3 loop is CATSYRDSNTGELFF. CDR3 nucleotides: TGTGCCACCAGTTACCGGGACAGTAACACCGGGGAGCTGTTTTTT.